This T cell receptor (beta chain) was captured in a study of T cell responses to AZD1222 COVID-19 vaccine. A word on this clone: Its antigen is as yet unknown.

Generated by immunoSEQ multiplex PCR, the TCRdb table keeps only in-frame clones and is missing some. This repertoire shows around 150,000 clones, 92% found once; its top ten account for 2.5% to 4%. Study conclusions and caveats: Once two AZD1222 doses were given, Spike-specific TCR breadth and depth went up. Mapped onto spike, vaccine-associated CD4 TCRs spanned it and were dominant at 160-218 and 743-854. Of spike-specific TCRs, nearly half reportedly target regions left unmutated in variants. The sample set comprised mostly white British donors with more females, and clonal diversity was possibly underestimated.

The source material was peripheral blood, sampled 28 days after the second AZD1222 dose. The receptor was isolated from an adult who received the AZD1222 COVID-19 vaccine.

The CDR3 DNA follows: TGTGCCACCAGCAGAGGCGGCAGGGGGTGGGCCACTGAAGCTTTCTTT. It translates to CATSRGGRGWATEAFF. The chain couples TRBV15 to TRBJ1-1; TRBD1 aligns across 7 bases. Per the germline V gene, CDR1 is LNHNV and CDR2 is YYDKDF (reference sequence). Trimming cost V 1 base and J 4 bases; bases outside gene matches: 9. This CDR3 comprises 16 residues.